Listed below are T cell receptor beta chains from one sample, sequenced in a study of blood T cell repertoires in COVID-19. Measured with immunoSEQ multiplex PCR; TCRdb has only the in-frame clones, and not every one. Among roughly 370,000 clones listed, around nine tenths were seen once. Sequenced: PBMCs or T cells enriched from blood (not recorded which). The receptor source for this set is a woman aged 45-60 years who had recovered from COVID-19. CDR3s include the opening cysteine and the closing phenylalanine or tryptophan. The D gene is left open where the match is weak. Clone size appears in some rows only: once, few, many, or a class for an expanded clone.

J: TRBJ1-5; size: NA; V: TRBV2; D: TRBD1; DNA: TGTGCCAGCAGTGATGGGGGACAGGGCCTTCAGCCCCAGCATTTT; CDR3: CASSDGGQGLQPQHF
J: TRBJ1-1; size: NA; V: TRBV6-2/TRBV6-3; D: NA; DNA: TGTGCCAGCACCCCCGCGGGCGGGAACACTGAAGCTTTCTTT; CDR3: CASTPAGGNTEAFF
J: TRBJ1-2; size: NA; V: TRBV18; D: NA; DNA: TGTGCCAGCTCTCCTGCAGAGCGGTATGGCTACACCTTC; CDR3: CASSPAERYGYTF
J: TRBJ1-4; size: NA; V: TRBV5-6; D: NA; DNA: TGTGCCAGCAGCTTGACCAGCGGGGGGCTATCTGCTAATGAAAAACTGTTTTTT; CDR3: CASSLTSGGLSANEKLFF
J: TRBJ2-4; size: NA; V: TRBV5-4; D: TRBD1; DNA: TGTGCCAGCAGCTACGGACAGGGGCTCTCCGCCAAAAACATTCAGTACTTC; CDR3: CASSYGQGLSAKNIQYF
J: TRBJ1-2; size: NA; V: TRBV5-1; D: TRBD1; DNA: TGCGCCAGCAGCAGCGAACAGGGGGCAATCTATGGCTACACCTTC; CDR3: CASSSEQGAIYGYTF
J: TRBJ1-1; size: NA; V: TRBV10-3; D: TRBD1; DNA: TGTGCCATCAGTGTATCCGACAGGGCCACTGAAGCTTTCTTT; CDR3: CAISVSDRATEAFF
J: TRBJ1-2; size: NA; V: TRBV3-1/TRBV3-2; D: TRBD1; DNA: TGTGCCAGCAGCCAGAACACAGGGGGACATTATGGCTACACCTTC; CDR3: CASSQNTGGHYGYTF
J: TRBJ2-5; size: once; V: TRBV13; D: NA; DNA: TGTGCCAGCAGCTTAGTAGGCGGGGAGACCCAGTACTTC; CDR3: CASSLVGGETQYF
J: TRBJ1-4; size: NA; V: TRBV4-1; D: TRBD1; DNA: TGCGCCAGCAGCCAAGGAGTGACAGGGGAGGTTCGGAATGAAAAACTGTTTTTT; CDR3: CASSQGVTGEVRNEKLFF
J: TRBJ2-5; size: NA; V: TRBV19; D: TRBD1; DNA: TGTGCCAGTAGTACGACAGGGGGCCAAGAGACCCAGTACTTC; CDR3: CASSTTGGQETQYF
J: TRBJ2-2; size: NA; V: TRBV5-4; D: TRBD1; DNA: TGTGCCAGCAGCTTGGGACAGGGGACCGGGGAGCTGTTTTTT; CDR3: CASSLGQGTGELFF
J: TRBJ2-1; size: few; V: TRBV24-1; D: NA; DNA: TGTGCCACCAGTGATTTGTCCAGTAATGAGCAGTTCTTC; CDR3: CATSDLSSNEQFF
J: TRBJ2-1; size: NA; V: TRBV2; D: TRBD1; DNA: TGTGCCAGCAGTTCCCGGGACAGCTACAATGAGCAGTTCTTC; CDR3: CASSSRDSYNEQFF
J: TRBJ2-3; size: NA; V: TRBV3-1/TRBV3-2; D: TRBD2; DNA: TGTGCCAGCAGCCCGGGGACCGCTAGCGGGTCTAGCACAGATACGCAGTATTTT; CDR3: CASSPGTASGSSTDTQYF
J: TRBJ1-2; size: NA; V: TRBV5-4; D: TRBD1; DNA: TGTGCCAGCATTCCGGGACAGGGGGACTATGGCTACACCTTC; CDR3: CASIPGQGDYGYTF
J: TRBJ2-1; size: NA; V: TRBV7-9; D: NA; DNA: TGTGCCAGCAGCTTAAGGGGTGGCAGTATCCTAAGTGGTCTGGGTGAGCAGTTCTTC; CDR3: CASSLRGGSILSGLGEQFF
J: TRBJ2-7; size: NA; V: TRBV7-2; D: TRBD1; DNA: TGTGCCAGCAGCCTACAAACCGGACAGGCCTACGAGCAGTACTTC; CDR3: CASSLQTGQAYEQYF
J: TRBJ2-5; size: NA; V: TRBV5-1; D: TRBD2; DNA: TGCGCCAGCAGCGGATCCGGGACTAGCGCAGAGACCCAGTACTTC; CDR3: CASSGSGTSAETQYF
J: TRBJ2-2; size: NA; V: TRBV2; D: NA; DNA: TGTGCCAGCAGTGAAAGTTCGGTAGCTATGAACACCGGGGAGCTGTTTTTT; CDR3: CASSESSVAMNTGELFF
J: TRBJ1-6; size: NA; V: TRBV2; D: TRBD1; DNA: TGTGCCAGCAGGGGGACAGGACCTACCTCACCCCTCCACTTT; CDR3: CASRGTGPTSPLHF
J: TRBJ1-3; size: NA; V: TRBV2; D: NA; DNA: TGTGCCGAAGGAGACGGAAACACCATATATTTT; CDR3: CAEGDGNTIYF
J: TRBJ2-2; size: NA; V: TRBV7-9; D: NA; DNA: TGTGCCAGCAGCTTCCTCGGGGAGCTGTTTTTT; CDR3: CASSFLGELFF
J: TRBJ2-2; size: NA; V: TRBV4-1; D: TRBD2; DNA: TGCGCCAGCAGCCTCAAAGGACTAGCGGGGGGAGCTAACACCGGGGAGCTGTTTTTT; CDR3: CASSLKGLAGGANTGELFF
J: TRBJ2-7; size: NA; V: TRBV7-2; D: NA; DNA: TGTGCCAGCAGCCTTGTGGAGATGTACGAGCAGTACTTC; CDR3: CASSLVEMYEQYF
J: TRBJ1-1; size: NA; V: TRBV3-1/TRBV3-2; D: NA; DNA: TGTGCCAGCAGCCGGGAACAGGGTGCCGCTTTCTTT; CDR3: CASSREQGAAFF
J: TRBJ2-4; size: NA; V: TRBV3-1/TRBV3-2; D: TRBD1; DNA: TGTGCCAGCGGACTACAGGGGGCGAGTAACATTCAGTACTTC; CDR3: CASGLQGASNIQYF
J: TRBJ1-2; size: NA; V: TRBV6-2/TRBV6-3; D: TRBD1; DNA: TGTGCCAGCAGTTACTTCGGACAGGTCGACTATGGCTACACCTTC; CDR3: CASSYFGQVDYGYTF
J: TRBJ1-2; size: NA; V: TRBV5-1; D: TRBD1; DNA: TGCGCCAGCAGCCTAGGGACAGGGTCGTTTTATGGCTACACCTTC; CDR3: CASSLGTGSFYGYTF